These T cell receptor beta chains were read from a single sample in a study of cytomegalovirus exposure and HLA in healthy donors. TCRdb keeps only in-frame clones here, not all; method: immunoSEQ multiplex PCR. This sample carries around 180,000 clones, 70% to 80% of them seen once, and the ten largest clones take 1.4% to 1.5%. What was sequenced was PBMCs. The source is a woman between 25 and 40 years old in good health and CMV-seropositive. Both conserved end residues are part of each CDR3. Fields, in order: CDR3 protein, CDR3 DNA, D gene, J gene, clone size, V gene, CDR3 length. The D gene is left open where the match is weak. Size is omitted from some rows. Given values are once, few, many or a class for expanded clones.

CDR3 protein: CASSSPPRPSGSPDTQYF
CDR3 DNA: TGTGCCAGCAGCTCACCCCCCCGGCCTAGCGGGAGTCCCGATACGCAGTATTTT
D gene: TRBD2
J gene: TRBJ2-3
clone size: few
V gene: TRBV7-2
CDR3 length: 18

CDR3 protein: CASSLLAPSTDTQYF
CDR3 DNA: TGTGCCAGCAGTTTACTAGCCCCAAGCACAGATACGCAGTATTTT
D gene: NA
J gene: TRBJ2-3
clone size: few
V gene: TRBV28
CDR3 length: 15

CDR3 protein: CASSEYPENTGELFF
CDR3 DNA: TGCGCCAGCAGTGAGTATCCAGAGAACACCGGGGAGCTGTTTTTT
D gene: NA
J gene: TRBJ2-2
clone size: once
V gene: TRBV10-1
CDR3 length: 15

CDR3 protein: CASSSRPGLYEQYF
CDR3 DNA: TGTGCCAGCAGCTCCCGCCCCGGACTCTACGAGCAGTACTTC
D gene: NA
J gene: TRBJ2-7
clone size: NA
V gene: TRBV9
CDR3 length: 14

CDR3 protein: CASSELIGVIVHGYTF
CDR3 DNA: TGTGCCAGCAGTGAATTGATCGGGGTTATAGTCCATGGCTACACCTTC
D gene: NA
J gene: TRBJ1-2
clone size: NA
V gene: TRBV6-1
CDR3 length: 16

CDR3 protein: CASSVESPWSTGELFF
CDR3 DNA: TGTGCCAGCAGCGTAGAATCCCCCTGGAGCACCGGGGAGCTGTTTTTT
D gene: NA
J gene: TRBJ2-2
clone size: NA
V gene: TRBV9
CDR3 length: 16

CDR3 protein: CASSLARGRGVDGYTF
CDR3 DNA: TGTGCCAGCAGCTTAGCGCGTGGCAGGGGGGTAGATGGCTACACCTTC
D gene: TRBD1
J gene: TRBJ1-2
clone size: few
V gene: TRBV7-2
CDR3 length: 16

CDR3 protein: CASSFTTGGRNEKLFF
CDR3 DNA: TGTGCCAGCAGCTTTACCACAGGGGGCAGGAATGAAAAACTGTTTTTT
D gene: TRBD1
J gene: TRBJ1-4
clone size: NA
V gene: TRBV5-6
CDR3 length: 16

CDR3 protein: CAWTLTGAREKLFF
CDR3 DNA: TGTGCCTGGACCCTGACAGGGGCAAGGGAAAAACTGTTTTTT
D gene: TRBD1
J gene: TRBJ1-4
clone size: once
V gene: TRBV30
CDR3 length: 14

CDR3 protein: CASSRSQGNNEQFF
CDR3 DNA: TGTGCCAGCTCACGTTCACAGGGGAACAATGAGCAGTTCTTC
D gene: TRBD1
J gene: TRBJ2-1
clone size: NA
V gene: TRBV18
CDR3 length: 14

CDR3 protein: CASSFHPNTEAFF
CDR3 DNA: TGTGCCAGCAGTTTTCATCCGAACACTGAAGCTTTCTTT
D gene: NA
J gene: TRBJ1-1
clone size: NA
V gene: TRBV5-6
CDR3 length: 13

CDR3 protein: CASSSGTGNSNQPQHF
CDR3 DNA: TGTGCCAGCAGCTCCGGGACAGGGAATAGCAATCAGCCCCAGCATTTT
D gene: TRBD1
J gene: TRBJ1-5
clone size: NA
V gene: TRBV5-6
CDR3 length: 16

CDR3 protein: CASSPVTGGTEAFF
CDR3 DNA: TGTGCCAGCAGCCCAGTGACAGGGGGAACTGAAGCTTTCTTT
D gene: TRBD1
J gene: TRBJ1-1
clone size: once
V gene: TRBV9
CDR3 length: 14

CDR3 protein: CATSREAGASYEQYF
CDR3 DNA: TGTGCCACCAGCAGGGAAGCGGGGGCATCCTACGAGCAGTACTTC
D gene: TRBD2
J gene: TRBJ2-7
clone size: NA
V gene: TRBV15
CDR3 length: 15

CDR3 protein: CASSVGQGAEKLFF
CDR3 DNA: TGTGCCAGCAGTGTCGGGCAGGGGGCTGAAAAACTGTTTTTT
D gene: TRBD1
J gene: TRBJ1-4
clone size: NA
V gene: TRBV2
CDR3 length: 14

CDR3 protein: CASSSTGGTGNTIYF
CDR3 DNA: TGTGCCAGCAGTTCCACAGGGGGAACTGGAAACACCATATATTTT
D gene: TRBD1
J gene: TRBJ1-3
clone size: NA
V gene: TRBV27
CDR3 length: 15

CDR3 protein: CASSQAPGLANEKLFF
CDR3 DNA: TGCGCCAGCAGCCAAGCTCCGGGACTTGCTAATGAAAAACTGTTTTTT
D gene: NA
J gene: TRBJ1-4
clone size: NA
V gene: TRBV4-3
CDR3 length: 16

CDR3 protein: CASSEAPQYGYTF
CDR3 DNA: TGTGCCAGCAGTGAAGCGCCCCAGTATGGCTACACCTTC
D gene: NA
J gene: TRBJ1-2
clone size: NA
V gene: TRBV6-1
CDR3 length: 13

CDR3 protein: CASSLKGRVITNQPQHF
CDR3 DNA: TGTGCCAGCAGTTTAAAAGGCAGGGTAATAACCAATCAGCCCCAGCATTTT
D gene: NA
J gene: TRBJ1-5
clone size: NA
V gene: TRBV28
CDR3 length: 17

CDR3 protein: CASSLHQGSSYEQYF
CDR3 DNA: TGTGCCAGCAGTTTACACCAGGGGAGCTCCTACGAGCAGTACTTC
D gene: NA
J gene: TRBJ2-7
clone size: NA
V gene: TRBV28
CDR3 length: 15

CDR3 protein: CASGDRGPGANVLTF
CDR3 DNA: TGTGCCAGCGGGGACAGGGGGCCCGGGGCCAACGTCCTGACTTTC
D gene: TRBD1
J gene: TRBJ2-6
clone size: NA
V gene: TRBV2
CDR3 length: 15

CDR3 protein: CASSLDGGLAGANVLTF
CDR3 DNA: TGCGCCAGCAGCTTGGACGGGGGGTTAGCCGGGGCCAACGTCCTGACTTTC
D gene: TRBD2
J gene: TRBJ2-6
clone size: NA
V gene: TRBV5-1
CDR3 length: 17

CDR3 protein: CAWREGTSGRLAYEQYF
CDR3 DNA: TGTGCCTGGAGGGAAGGGACTAGCGGGCGCCTCGCCTACGAGCAGTACTTC
D gene: TRBD2
J gene: TRBJ2-7
clone size: NA
V gene: TRBV30
CDR3 length: 17

CDR3 protein: CASRYGQGATYEQYF
CDR3 DNA: TGTGCCAGCCGTTATGGACAGGGGGCAACCTACGAGCAGTACTTC
D gene: TRBD1
J gene: TRBJ2-7
clone size: few
V gene: TRBV11-2
CDR3 length: 15

CDR3 protein: CSVHSLNTEAFF
CDR3 DNA: TGCAGCGTTCACTCTCTGAACACTGAAGCTTTCTTT
D gene: NA
J gene: TRBJ1-1
clone size: NA
V gene: TRBV29-1
CDR3 length: 12

CDR3 protein: CASTGQGSAGANVLTF
CDR3 DNA: TGTGCCAGCACAGGACAGGGGTCGGCTGGGGCCAACGTCCTGACTTTC
D gene: TRBD1
J gene: TRBJ2-6
clone size: NA
V gene: TRBV7-9
CDR3 length: 16

CDR3 protein: CASSLGSGDFGHEQYF
CDR3 DNA: TGCGCCAGCAGCTTGGGATCGGGAGATTTCGGCCACGAGCAGTACTTC
D gene: NA
J gene: TRBJ2-7
clone size: few
V gene: TRBV5-1
CDR3 length: 16

CDR3 protein: CASSDSTSGRPNEQFF
CDR3 DNA: TGTGCCAGCAGTGACTCTACTAGCGGGAGGCCTAATGAGCAGTTCTTC
D gene: TRBD2
J gene: TRBJ2-1
clone size: NA
V gene: TRBV6-4
CDR3 length: 16

CDR3 protein: CATSTTSGASYEQYF
CDR3 DNA: TGTGCCACCAGCACGACTAGCGGGGCTTCCTACGAGCAGTACTTC
D gene: TRBD2
J gene: TRBJ2-7
clone size: NA
V gene: TRBV15
CDR3 length: 15

CDR3 protein: CASSLAGGQETQYF
CDR3 DNA: TGCGCCAGCAGCTTGGCCGGAGGCCAAGAGACCCAGTACTTC
D gene: NA
J gene: TRBJ2-5
clone size: NA
V gene: TRBV5-1
CDR3 length: 14

CDR3 protein: CASSPEARGYNEQFF
CDR3 DNA: TGTGCCAGCAGCCCCGAGGCTAGGGGTTACAATGAGCAGTTCTTC
D gene: NA
J gene: TRBJ2-1
clone size: NA
V gene: TRBV7-2
CDR3 length: 15

CDR3 protein: CASSLTTIFNEQFF
CDR3 DNA: TGTGCCAGCAGCCTGACTACGATCTTCAATGAGCAGTTCTTC
D gene: NA
J gene: TRBJ2-1
clone size: NA
V gene: TRBV27
CDR3 length: 14

CDR3 protein: CASSSESLAGVAGELFF
CDR3 DNA: TGTGCCAGCAGCTCCGAGTCTCTAGCGGGCGTAGCGGGGGAGCTGTTTTTT
D gene: TRBD2
J gene: TRBJ2-2
clone size: NA
V gene: TRBV7-8
CDR3 length: 17

CDR3 protein: CATARGLGEAFF
CDR3 DNA: TGTGCCACCGCCAGGGGGCTAGGTGAAGCTTTCTTT
D gene: TRBD1
J gene: TRBJ1-1
clone size: few
V gene: TRBV6-1
CDR3 length: 12

CDR3 protein: CATSRDQRASGANVLTF
CDR3 DNA: TGTGCCACCAGCAGAGATCAACGCGCATCTGGGGCCAACGTCCTGACTTTC
D gene: NA
J gene: TRBJ2-6
clone size: NA
V gene: TRBV15
CDR3 length: 17

CDR3 protein: CASSVGREREAFF
CDR3 DNA: TGTGCCAGCAGCGTAGGAAGGGAGAGGGAGGCTTTCTTT
D gene: NA
J gene: TRBJ1-1
clone size: NA
V gene: TRBV9
CDR3 length: 13

CDR3 protein: CASSQDKSAVGTGELFF
CDR3 DNA: TGTGCCAGCAGCCAAGATAAAAGTGCGGTTGGCACCGGGGAGCTGTTTTTT
D gene: NA
J gene: TRBJ2-2
clone size: NA
V gene: TRBV4-2
CDR3 length: 17

CDR3 protein: CASSLGVAGNTIYF
CDR3 DNA: TGTGCCAGCAGCTTAGGGGTAGCTGGAAACACCATATATTTT
D gene: NA
J gene: TRBJ1-3
clone size: NA
V gene: TRBV5-6
CDR3 length: 14

CDR3 protein: CASSFAWGVGETQYF
CDR3 DNA: TGTGCCAGCAGCTTCGCTTGGGGGGTTGGAGAGACCCAGTACTTC
D gene: NA
J gene: TRBJ2-5
clone size: NA
V gene: TRBV5-5
CDR3 length: 15

CDR3 protein: CASGRDSNQPQHF
CDR3 DNA: TGTGCCAGTGGGAGGGATAGCAATCAGCCCCAGCATTTT
D gene: NA
J gene: TRBJ1-5
clone size: NA
V gene: TRBV28
CDR3 length: 13

CDR3 protein: CASRIQGRGYGYTF
CDR3 DNA: TGTGCCAGTAGGATACAGGGTAGGGGCTATGGCTACACCTTC
D gene: NA
J gene: TRBJ1-2
clone size: once
V gene: TRBV19
CDR3 length: 14

CDR3 protein: CASSLRGRTEAFF
CDR3 DNA: TGTGCCAGCAGTTTAAGAGGGAGGACTGAAGCTTTCTTT
D gene: NA
J gene: TRBJ1-1
clone size: NA
V gene: TRBV27
CDR3 length: 13

CDR3 protein: CASAGDRLQETQYF
CDR3 DNA: TGTGCTAGTGCAGGGGACAGGTTACAAGAGACCCAGTACTTC
D gene: TRBD1
J gene: TRBJ2-5
clone size: once
V gene: TRBV12-5
CDR3 length: 14

CDR3 protein: CASSQGQGSYGYTF
CDR3 DNA: TGTGCCAGCAGCCAAGGGCAGGGGAGCTATGGCTACACCTTC
D gene: NA
J gene: TRBJ1-2
clone size: NA
V gene: TRBV7-9
CDR3 length: 14

CDR3 protein: CASSPTGSQGSAYF
CDR3 DNA: TGTGCCAGCAGTCCAACAGGGTCCCAGGGCTCGGCGTACTTC
D gene: NA
J gene: TRBJ2-5
clone size: NA
V gene: TRBV27
CDR3 length: 14

CDR3 protein: CASSPGTSGRETQYF
CDR3 DNA: TGTGCCAGCAGTCCGGGGACTAGCGGGAGAGAGACCCAGTACTTC
D gene: TRBD2
J gene: TRBJ2-5
clone size: NA
V gene: TRBV27
CDR3 length: 15

CDR3 protein: CAWSNMNTEAFF
CDR3 DNA: TGTGCCTGGAGTAACATGAACACTGAAGCTTTCTTT
D gene: NA
J gene: TRBJ1-1
clone size: once
V gene: TRBV30
CDR3 length: 12

CDR3 protein: CASSLSGGGHTEAFF
CDR3 DNA: TGTGCCAGCAGCTTATCAGGGGGCGGTCACACTGAAGCTTTCTTT
D gene: TRBD1
J gene: TRBJ1-1
clone size: NA
V gene: TRBV7-9
CDR3 length: 15

CDR3 protein: CASSVEPSGIVGYEQYF
CDR3 DNA: TGTGCCAGCAGCGTAGAGCCTAGCGGGATAGTGGGATACGAGCAGTACTTC
D gene: TRBD2
J gene: TRBJ2-7
clone size: NA
V gene: TRBV9
CDR3 length: 17

CDR3 protein: CAIRRTSGPTPTDTQYF
CDR3 DNA: TGTGCCATCCGTCGGACTAGCGGGCCGACCCCCACAGATACGCAGTATTTT
D gene: TRBD2
J gene: TRBJ2-3
clone size: NA
V gene: TRBV10-3
CDR3 length: 17